A selection of T cell receptor beta chains follows, all from one sample in a study of shared clonotypes between healthy human individuals. Some clones are missing from TCRdb's copy, which holds only in-frame ones; the method was immunoSEQ multiplex PCR. Of 1.4 million or so clones in the sample, about 98.5% are singletons; the top ten hold 0.36%. What was sequenced was naive CD4+ T cells sorted from blood. The receptor set was obtained from a man in his thirties or forties in good health. Each CDR3 is given without its conserved first and last residue.

>TRBJ1-5|TRBV30
AWSVGLPGGGQPQH
>TRBJ2-1|TRBV29-1
SVARASGEQF
>TRBJ1-1|TRBV12-2
ASRLVIESGVGTEAF
>TRBJ2-7|TRBV21-1
ASSKGMWGCEQY
>TRBJ1-5|TRBV6-5
ASSLAGRDSPQH
>TRBJ2-7|TRBV7-2
ASTPDPGPYEQY
>TRBJ2-7|TRBV5-1
ASSLAGELYEQY
>TRBJ1-2|TRBV9
ASSVGQGDGYT
>TRBJ1-5|TRBV10-3
AIPVARQPQH
>TRBJ1-2|TRBV11-3
ASSKGQANGYT
>TRBJ1-5|TRBV7-6
ASSPRSNQPQH
>TRBJ2-3|TRBV5-1
ASSPGLAAGLDTQY
>TRBJ2-1|TRBV9
ASSVSGTPYNEQF
>TRBJ2-1|TRBV7-2
ASSFLAGVYNEQF
>TRBJ2-3|TRBV28
ASSYIRTGQLY
>TRBJ2-1|TRBV18
ASSPRAGLGGQAYRLSYNEQF
>TRBJ2-7|TRBV7-8
ASSLAKDGYEQY
>TRBJ2-5|TRBV9
ASSPREGAQETQY
>TRBJ2-3|TRBV10-3
AISEEDRGYTDTQY
>TRBJ2-2|TRBV6-6
ATTGGGASGELF
>TRBJ2-2|TRBV27
ASKSGLSDGELF
>TRBJ1-4|TRBV29-1
SAARALNEKLF
>TRBJ1-2|TRBV6-5
ASSYSTDNYGYT
>TRBJ2-3|TRBV11-2
ASSLVWTGTDTQY
>TRBJ1-1|TRBV5-6
ASRRQGVEMYTEAF
>TRBJ1-2|TRBV11-1
ASSARQGWNGYT
>TRBJ2-1|TRBV14
ASSQGRTPNNEQF
>TRBJ1-1|TRBV7-8
ASSSTGDPNTEAF
>TRBJ2-7|TRBV29-1
SVVSTPQSEQY
>TRBJ2-7|TRBV10-3
AIRGLYEQY
>TRBJ2-3|TRBV29-1
SVAKGTGGADTQY
>TRBJ2-7|TRBV5-4
ASSLGAASRSYEQY
>TRBJ2-1|TRBV7-2
ASSSSGLYNEQF
>TRBJ1-5|TRBV27
ASRLTGGSSRQPQH
>TRBJ1-2|TRBV28
ASRSGTGPFRNYGYT
>TRBJ2-3|TRBV21-1
ASSVRQGAFIDTDTQY
>TRBJ2-2|TRBV5-4
ASSFSGVNTGELF
>TRBJ1-5|TRBV7-2
ASSLDRDQPQH
>TRBJ2-7|TRBV2
ASSEQRGATYEQY
>TRBJ1-4|TRBV25-1
ASSEGEKLF
>TRBJ2-2|TRBV28
GTAWEDRGGTGELF
>TRBJ2-5|TRBV7-2
ASSRGGRETQY
>TRBJ1-4|TRBV6-1
ATYRGRFTNEKLF